This TCR beta chain appears in the sequencing data of a study of Graves' ophthalmopathy and Graves' hyperthyroidism. Study-level background: Peripheral blood sampling preceded any treatment and occurred at initial diagnosis. Findings and caveats of the study: Sensitivity reached roughly 90% and specificity about 76% for a 13-signature model separating ophthalmopathy from stable hyperthyroidism.

J gave up 9 bases and V 0 bases, and 1 base lay outside the gene matches. The germline V gene has CDR1 SGHRS and CDR2 YFSETQ. This CDR3 is built from 13 residues. From RNA, the CDR3 regions of TCR beta chains were amplified and sequenced. First-round RT-PCR used HTBI primers; second-round multiplex PCR followed. TCRdb redid the calling of the multiplex PCR reads with MiXCR, one entry per CDR3 protein. The sample includes a few hundred thousand distinct CDR3 sequences, about 15% of them seen just once. By definition, stable hyperthyroidism involved no ophthalmopathy within 18 months of follow-up. Only newly diagnosed hyperthyroidism patients aged 18 to 65, with under 2 months' duration, were enrolled. This clonotype was observed a few times. As yet, its antigen is unknown.

This chain uses TRBV5-1 with TRBJ1-1; 11 nucleotides match TRBD1. Material for sequencing was peripheral blood. The source of this sequence is an adult woman with stable Graves' hyperthyroidism. The CDR3 reads CASSLGDRGKAFF. The CDR3 DNA reads TGCGCCAGCAGCTTGGGGGACAGGGGGAAAGCTTTCTTT.